The 20 T cell receptor beta chains below were found in one sample sequenced in a study of blood T cell repertoires in COVID-19. TCRdb's copy holds only in-frame clones and misses some; the assay was immunoSEQ multiplex PCR. In the table there are roughly 200,000 clones, about nine tenths of which are singletons. What was sequenced was PBMCs or T cells enriched from blood (not recorded which). These receptors all stem from a woman aged 30 to 39 who had recovered from COVID-19.

This rearrangement joins TRBV7-9 to TRBJ2-3; D not certain. Per the germline V gene, CDR1 is SEHNR and CDR2 is FQNEAQ (reference sequence). This CDR3 comprises 13 residues. Trimming shortened V by 4 bases and J by 9 bases, and 14 bases separated the two germline ends. This chain's CDR3 is CASSSLTQRTQYF. CDR3 DNA: TGTGCCAGCAGCTCACTGACCCAGCGCACGCAGTATTTT.

The V call is TRBV19, the J call TRBJ1-1; 7 positions agree with TRBD1. V was clipped by 4 bases and J by 7 bases; unmatched bases: 15. Per germline, CDR1 LNHDA and CDR2 SQIVND (reference sequence). The CDR3 runs to 16 residues. For the CDR3, the DNA is TGTGCCAGTAGTACCCGGACAGGAGAGGCCCTCGGTGAAGCTTTCTTT. It codes for CASSTRTGEALGEAFF.

In regard to this clone: The same CDR3 arises from other DNA sequences in this sample as well. The chain couples TRBV5-4 to TRBJ1-2, with D possibly being TRBD1 (6 bases). The CDR3 is made up of 12 amino acids. Per germline, CDR1 SGHNT and CDR2 YYREEE (reference sequence). V was cut by 1 base and J by 8 bases, with 9 bases left in between. This CDR3 is CASSLTGYGYTF. Written as DNA, the CDR3 is TGTGCCAGCAGCTTGACAGGGTACGGCTACACCTTC.

A few counts support this clone. The CDR3 region is CASSALGGGVNSYEQYF. The DNA for the CDR3 is TGTGCCAGCAGCGCTCTCGGGGGGGGAGTTAACTCCTACGAGCAGTACTTC. V usage is TRBV9 and J usage is TRBJ2-7, with TRBD2 matching 8 bases. CDR1 and CDR2 from the germline V gene are SGDLS and YYNGEE. There are 17 residues in the CDR3. The J segment lost 0 bases and the V segment lost 3 bases, leaving 11 bases of the junction unmatched.

This chain links TRBV10-3 with TRBJ1-2, with TRBD1 matching 7 bases. The germline gives CDR1 ENHRY, CDR2 SYGVKD. The J segment lost 5 bases and the V segment lost 0 bases, leaving 6 bases of the junction unmatched. The CDR3 is 15 residues long. The CDR3 sequence is CAISESEGAVYGYTF. In nucleotides, the CDR3 is TGTGCCATCAGTGAGTCGGAGGGGGCAGTTTATGGCTACACCTTC.

On this clone itself: The junction departs from the called germline gene at one end, perhaps through a read error. V and J are TRBV30 and TRBJ1-2; tentative D call: TRBD1 (6 bases). The CDR3 covers 9 residues. CDR1 and CDR2 (germline): GTSNPN, SVGIG (reference sequence). CDR3 sequence reads: CAWNLGGLF. The CDR3 coding sequence is TGTGCCTGGAATTTAGGGGGTCTCTTC.

This sequence joins TRBV30 and TRBJ2-1; D is possibly TRBD2 (5 bases). The V end was cut by 1 base, the J end by 1 base, with 11 bases between. This CDR3 is built from 15 residues. Per germline, CDR1 GTSNPN and CDR2 SVGIG (reference sequence). The CDR3 DNA is TGTGCCTGGAGTGCAGAGGGTCTATCCTACAATGAGCAGTTCTTC. This gives the protein CAWSAEGLSYNEQFF.

The chain employs TRBV4-3 and TRBJ1-1; D is uncertain. The CDR3 covers 15 residues. Germline lookup yields CDR1 LGHNA and CDR2 YSLEER. V dropped 0 bases and J dropped 1 base, with 9 bases sitting between them. The DNA for the CDR3 is TGCGCCAGCAGCCAAGATCGGGAGGCGAACACTGAAGCTTTCTTT. This translates into CASSQDREANTEAFF.

This rearrangement joins TRBV20-1 to TRBJ2-7; the D is unclear. The V end was cut by 4 bases, the J end by 3 bases, with 7 bases between. The CDR3 covers 11 residues. Germline values: CDR1 DFQATT, CDR2 SNEGSKA (reference sequence). The CDR3 DNA follows: TGCAGTGCTACTCTAGTCTACGAGCAGTACTTC. Amino acid sequence: CSATLVYEQYF.

Only one count was recorded for this clone. The CDR3 region is CASSRQSKNANYGYTF. The CDR3 DNA sequence: TGTGCCAGCAGCCGACAGAGTAAGAACGCTAACTATGGCTACACCTTC. The rearrangement links TRBV5-4 to TRBJ1-2; a weak D match, TRBD1 (5 bases). V lost 4 bases and J 0 bases, leaving 16 bases between the germline ends. Germline CDR1 reads SGHNT; CDR2 reads YYREEE (reference sequence). The CDR3 spans 16 residues.

V usage is TRBV3-1 (or the pseudogene TRBV3-2) and J usage is TRBJ2-7; 10 bases map to TRBD1. The germline CDR1 and CDR2 sequences are LGHDT and YNNKEL (reference sequence). Trimming at V came to 4 bases and at J to 2 bases, leaving 5 bases not matched to a gene. The CDR3 consists of 15 residues. The CDR3 loop is CASSPRDRGPYEQYF. Written as DNA, the CDR3 is TGTGCCAGCAGCCCCAGGGACAGGGGACCCTACGAGCAGTACTTC.

V is TRBV7-9 and J is TRBJ2-5; 7 bases map to TRBD2. Per germline, CDR1 SEHNR and CDR2 FQNEAQ (reference sequence). CDR3 size: 13 residues. Trimming removed 8 bases from V and 4 bases from J; junction bases left unmatched: 7. In nucleotides, the CDR3 is TGTGCCAGCGGAGGCTGGGAGGGAGAGACCCAGTACTTC. It translates to CASGGWEGETQYF. Drawing the rest from reference TRBV7-9 and TRBJ2-5, the complete variable domain is DTGVSQNPRHKITKRGQNVTFRCDPISEHNRLYWYRQTLGQGPEFLTYFQNEAQLEKSRLLSDRFSAERPKGSFSTLEIQRTEQGDSAMYLCASGGWEGETQYFGPGTRLLVL.

This chain uses TRBV19 with TRBJ2-7, with D perhaps TRBD1 (6 bases). The germline CDR1 and CDR2 sequences are LNHDA and SQIVND (reference sequence). The V gene lost 3 bases and the J gene lost 3 bases, with 9 bases spanning the gap. This CDR3 is 13 amino acids long. CDR3 residues: CASSISRGYEQYF. DNA for the CDR3: TGTGCCAGTAGTATCTCCAGGGGCTACGAGCAGTACTTC.

This clone was recorded once. The rearrangement links TRBV6-5 to TRBJ2-3, with D perhaps matching TRBD1 (5 bases). The CDR3 loop spans 14 amino acids. Germline lookup yields CDR1 MNHEY and CDR2 SVGAGI. V was shortened by 5 bases and J by 5 bases, with 14 bases between the two germline ends. The CDR3 DNA reads as TGTGCCAGCAGTAGGGGATTAAGGGAAGATACGCAGTATTTT. This gives the protein CASSRGLREDTQYF.

The rearrangement uses TRBV2 and TRBJ1-2, with 7 nucleotides matching TRBD1. The CDR3 totals 13 residues. V was clipped by 9 bases and J by 5 bases; unmatched bases: 9. CDR1 is SNHLY, CDR2 FYNNEI, per germline. DNA of the CDR3: TGTGCCAGTTGGACAGGCCTCAATTATGGCTACACCTTC. Its translation is CASWTGLNYGYTF.

Only a few counts were recorded for this clone. V usage is TRBV29-1 and J usage is TRBJ1-2; D not certain. The CDR3 is 13 residues long. CDR1 is SQVTM, CDR2 ANQGSEA, per germline. The V end was cut by 8 bases, the J end by 3 bases, with 16 bases between. The CDR3: CSPRRVGDYGYTF. The CDR3 nucleotides read TGCAGCCCACGTCGCGTGGGAGACTATGGCTACACCTTC.

The table lists this clone with a count of one. The CDR3 region is CASSLDPRGEQFF. The CDR3 nucleotides are TGCGCCAGCAGCTTGGATCCGAGGGGGGAGCAGTTCTTC. V and J are TRBV5-1 and TRBJ2-1; D perhaps matches TRBD1 (6 bases). The length of the CDR3 is 13 residues. Per germline, CDR1 SGHRS and CDR2 YFSETQ. Between the trimmed V and J ends, which lost 0 bases and 10 bases, there was a span of 11 bases. The full variable domain, in which reference TRBV5-1 and TRBJ2-1 provide the parts outside the CDR3, is KAGVTQTPRYLIKTRGQQVTLSCSPISGHRSVSWYQQTPGQGLQFLFEYFSETQRNKGNFPGRFSGRQFSNSRSEMNVSTLELGDSALYLCASSLDPRGEQFFGPGTRLTVL.

The chain employs TRBV5-8 and TRBJ2-7, with 7 bases aligning to TRBD1. The germline V gene encodes CDR1 SGHTS and CDR2 YDEGEE. CDR3 length: 19 amino acids. The V gene end was trimmed by 0 bases and the J gene end by 5 bases; junction bases not matched to a gene: 20. The CDR3 loop is CASSLASITYRDSGNEQYF. In DNA, the CDR3 is TGTGCCAGCAGCTTGGCCTCTATCACGTACCGGGACAGCGGAAACGAGCAGTACTTC.

The chain joins TRBV7-9 to TRBJ2-7; 9 bases match TRBD1. Trimming cost V 9 bases and J 12 bases; bases outside gene matches: 15. The germline V gene encodes CDR1 SEHNR and CDR2 FQNEAQ (reference sequence). This CDR3 comprises 13 residues. CDR3 amino acids: CASSGTGSLRGYF. CDR3 DNA sequence: TGTGCCAGTTCTGGGACAGGGTCACTCCGGGGGTACTTC.

CDR3 DNA: TGTGCCACCAGTGATTCCCGAACAGGGAAATTTGAAGCTTTCTTT. Translated, it gives CATSDSRTGKFEAFF. This rearrangement joins TRBV24-1 to TRBJ1-1, with D possibly being TRBD1 (6 bases). The CDR3 covers 15 residues. The V and J ends lost 2 bases and 7 bases respectively, with 16 bases between them. In germline, CDR1 is KGHDR, CDR2 SFDVKD.